These 14 T cell receptor beta chains originate from one sample sequenced in a study of T-cell reconstitution after alpha-beta-depleted transplantation in children. Unique molecular identifiers were built into the TCRbeta library. TCRdb redid the calling of the PCR reads with MiXCR, one entry per CDR3 protein. The sample holds about a million distinct CDR3 sequences, about 29% seen once. The sequencing here drew on PBMCs, mostly from graft donor cells, taken 360 days after TCRalphabeta/CD19-depleted stem cell transplant. These TCRs come from a boy under two years old who had a stem cell transplant for SCID, so the T cells may come from the graft donor.

In this sample, this clonotype turned up a few times. The chain combines TRBV20-1 with TRBJ2-7; 12 nucleotides align to TRBD2. The CDR3 totals 14 residues. The junction had 3 bases not matched to a gene; V was cut back by 2 bases and J by 4 bases. Germline assignment: CDR1 DFQATT and CDR2 SNEGSKA (reference sequence). CDR3 residues: CSARTSGGLYEQYF. In DNA form, the CDR3 reads TGCAGTGCTAGAACTAGCGGGGGGCTTTACGAGCAGTACTTC.

The CDR3 loop reads CASSQDDGGGPQTQYF. The CDR3 bases are TGTGCCAGCAGCCAAGATGACGGGGGGGGCCCGCAGACCCAGTACTTC. J is TRBJ2-5 and V is TRBV4-2; 8 bases line up with TRBD2. Germline assignment: CDR1 LGHNA and CDR2 YNFKEQ. The V and J ends lost 0 bases and 6 bases, in that order; junction bases with no gene match: 9. There are 16 residues in the CDR3.

The genes are TRBV5-1 and TRBJ2-6; 11 bases map to TRBD1. This CDR3 is built from 18 residues. The V and J ends lost 2 bases and 0 bases, in that order; junction bases with no gene match: 4. Germline CDR1 SGHRS, CDR2 YFSETQ. In nucleotides, the CDR3 is TGCGCCAGCAGCTTTGGGGACAGGGGGATCTCTGGGGCCAACGTCCTGACTTTC. The encoded protein is CASSFGDRGISGANVLTF.

V usage is TRBV15 and J usage is TRBJ1-1; no clear D. The CDR3 runs to 16 residues. V lost 0 bases and J 4 bases, leaving 15 bases between the germline ends. Germline CDR1 and CDR2: LNHNV and YYDKDF (reference sequence). The CDR3 is CATSRDLAPRGTEAFF. The CDR3 DNA follows: TGTGCCACCAGCAGAGATTTGGCGCCCCGGGGCACTGAAGCTTTCTTT. The whole variable domain, remainder taken from reference TRBV15 and TRBJ1-1, is DAMVIQNPRYQVTQFGKPVTLSCSQTLNHNVMYWYQQKSSQAPKLLFHYYDKDFNNEADTPDNFQSRRPNTSFCFLDIRSPGLGDTAMYLCATSRDLAPRGTEAFFGQGTRLTVV.

The chain carries TRBV5-1 and TRBJ2-7, with 8 bases matching TRBD1. Germline CDR1 reads SGHRS; CDR2 reads YFSETQ. After removal of 5 bases from V and 1 base from J, the junction contained 11 bases not matched to a gene. The CDR3 runs 16 residues. For the CDR3, the DNA is TGCGCCAGCAGGACTTTACAGGGGGTGGAATCCTACGAGCAGTACTTC. It yields the protein CASRTLQGVESYEQYF.

Ten or more counts support this clonotype. The chain employs TRBV15 and TRBJ2-1; D call uncertain. Germline loops: CDR1 LNHNV, CDR2 YYDKDF (reference sequence). V lost 2 bases to trimming and J lost 6 bases, with 17 bases between them. The CDR3 length is 16 residues. This CDR3 is CATSRSTIGFANEQFF. Here the CDR3 DNA reads TGTGCCACCAGCAGATCTACCATAGGGTTCGCCAATGAGCAGTTCTTC.

This clonotype came up a few times. V gene TRBV12-3 or TRBV12-4 combines with J gene TRBJ1-2; D not certain. This CDR3 comprises 14 residues. The ends were cut back, 3 bases at V and 1 base at J, with 9 bases in the middle. The chain's CDR3 is CASSFSGNNYGYTF. CDR3 sequence (DNA): TGTGCCAGCAGTTTCTCTGGAAATAACTATGGCTACACCTTC.

The chain uses TRBV5-1 and TRBJ2-7; TRBD1 matches 9 bases. CDR1 and CDR2 from the germline V gene are SGHRS and YFSETQ. V dropped 2 bases and J dropped 0; count of bases not matched to a gene: 3. The CDR3 contains 15 residues. The CDR3 nucleotides read TGCGCCAGCAGCTTCGACAGGGGGTACTCCTACGAGCAGTACTTC. Translated, it gives CASSFDRGYSYEQYF.

This clonotype was recorded a few times. The CDR3 loop reads CASRQPLRDRGNQPQHF. In DNA form, the CDR3 reads TGTGCCAGCAGACAGCCTCTCCGGGACAGGGGCAATCAGCCCCAGCATTTT. The chain is built from TRBV6-1 and TRBJ1-5; TRBD1 matches at 9 bases. Germline CDR1 and CDR2: MNHNS and SASEGT. V lost 6 bases to trimming and J lost 2 bases; unmatched junction nucleotides: 11. This CDR3 contains 17 residues.

In this sample, this clonotype turned up many times. At one end, the junction sequence differs from germline, possibly due to a read error. V usage is TRBV5-1 and J usage is TRBJ2-5, with a weak D call TRBD1 (6 bases). This CDR3 has 13 residues. Germline assignment: CDR1 SGHRS and CDR2 YFSETQ. The CDR3 loop reads CASSLQGQETQYF. The CDR3 nucleotides read TGTGCCAGCAGTTTGCAGGGGCAAGAGACCCAGTACTTC.

This clonotype was detected only a few times. The gene calls are TRBV7-9 and TRBJ1-1; D perhaps matches TRBD1 (5 bases). Germline values: CDR1 SEHNR, CDR2 FQNEAQ (reference sequence). The ends were cut back, 1 base at V and 3 bases at J, with 15 bases in the middle. CDR3 size: 16 residues. CDR3 sequence (DNA): TGTGCCAGCAGCTTAGTTGTGACCTGGGGGGACACTGAAGCTTTCTTT. It encodes CASSLVVTWGDTEAFF.

This clonotype was detected a few times. The rearrangement joins TRBV7-2 to TRBJ2-3; no clear D gene. V dropped 5 bases and J dropped 2 bases, with 11 bases sitting between them. The CDR3 spans 14 residues. Germline V gene sequence: CDR1 SGHTA, CDR2 FQGNSA. CDR3 DNA sequence: TGTGCCAGCAGCGCCCTGGCGGTCACAGATACGCAGTATTTT. Amino acid sequence: CASSALAVTDTQYF.

The chain is built from TRBV21-1 and TRBJ2-7. TRBV21-1 represents a pseudogene. CDR3 size: 14 residues. The CDR3: CASSNDGWVYEQYF. For the CDR3, the DNA is TGTGCCAGCAGCAATGACGGATGGGTCTACGAGCAGTACTTC.

The V gene is TRBV20-1, the J gene TRBJ1-3; D might be TRBD1 (5 bases). V was shortened by 3 bases and J by 0 bases, with 9 bases between the two germline ends. CDR3 length: 14 residues. Looked up from germline, CDR1 is DFQATT and CDR2 is SNEGSKA (reference sequence). CDR3 protein: CSASQGNSGNTIYF. CDR3 in DNA: TGCAGTGCTAGCCAGGGCAACTCTGGAAACACCATATATTTT.